This entry lists 20 T cell receptor beta chains sequenced from one sample in a study of T-cell memory formation after mild COVID-19 (dated by TCRdb to the early 2020s). Library prep was done by 5' RACE. The sequencing machine was an Illumina NovaSeq 6000. TCRdb reanalyzed the raw reads on its own, using fastp at Q25 for trimming and MiXCR for clone calling, and kept in-frame beta chains. Each CDR3 protein appears once, grouped with its most common genes and DNA. Present in this sample are about 290,000 distinct CDR3 sequences, 15% to 20% of which were seen just once. The ten largest clones capture 22% of the sample. The sample comprised PBMCs or a T cell subset sorted from them (not recorded which). Source of these receptors: a man aged 18 to 35 who had mild COVID-19 (a few samples of this study predate the infection). The sample titles of this study are shuffled in the database, so cell type and time point are left out; the donor was told from shared clones.

In this sample, this clonotype turned up many times. This sequence joins TRBV11-3 and TRBJ2-3; TRBD1 is a possible D gene (5 bases). This CDR3 has 14 residues. Germline loops: CDR1 SGHNT, CDR2 YENEEA. Trimming cost V 0 bases and J 5 bases, with 9 bases left between them. This chain's CDR3 is CASSLEGLGDTQYF. CDR3 bases: TGTGCCAGCAGCTTAGAGGGGCTGGGAGATACGCAGTATTTT.

This clonotype was recorded a few times. The chain has TRBV29-1 and TRBJ2-1; tentatively, D is TRBD1 (5 bases). V was pared by 6 bases and J by 0 bases, with 9 bases between. CDR1 is SQVTM and CDR2 is ANQGSEA in the germline V gene. The CDR3 consists of 13 residues. CDR3 DNA sequence: TGCAGCGTATTTAGGGGCTCCTACAATGAGCAGTTCTTC. Protein sequence: CSVFRGSYNEQFF.

V usage is TRBV7-9 and J usage is TRBJ1-1; D possibly corresponds to TRBD1 (5 bases). In germline, CDR1 is SEHNR, CDR2 FQNEAQ (reference sequence). The CDR3 is 15 residues long. Deletions cut 3 bases from V and 2 bases from J, with 13 bases between. The CDR3 here is CASSFEVGGNTEAFF. CDR3 bases: TGTGCCAGCAGCTTTGAGGTCGGGGGAAACACTGAAGCTTTCTTT.

This clonotype was detected many times. V gene TRBV6-6 combines with J gene TRBJ2-1; D call uncertain. V gave up 9 bases and J gave up 6 bases, with 18 bases separating them. The CDR3 runs to 14 residues. From germline, CDR1 is MNHNY and CDR2 SVGAGI (reference sequence). CDR3 DNA: TGTGCCAGTCAAAGTTCCTACCCCCCCAATGAGCAGTTCTTC. It translates to CASQSSYPPNEQFF.

About this clonotype: One junction end does not reproduce the germline sequence, and a read error may be involved. This chain uses TRBV7-3 with TRBJ2-2; a possible D gene is TRBD2 (6 bases). Germline CDR1 SGHTA, CDR2 FQGTGA. This CDR3 spans 15 amino acids. CDR3 sequence reads: CASSLTGTRTGELFF. CDR3 DNA sequence: TGTGCCAGCAGCCTAACCGGGACTCGCACCGGGGAGCTGTTTTTT.

This CDR3 reads CASSLGLAAKNIQYF. CDR3 nucleotide sequence: TGTGCCAGCAGTTTAGGACTAGCGGCCAAAAACATTCAGTACTTC. This chain uses TRBV12-3 or TRBV12-4 with TRBJ2-4; 8 bases align to TRBD2. Trimming removed 1 base from V and 1 base from J; junction bases left unmatched: 0. The CDR3 length is 15 residues.

This chain connects TRBV27 to TRBJ2-5, with D possibly matching TRBD1 (6 bases). CDR1 is MNHEY and CDR2 is SMNVEV in the germline V gene (reference sequence). Between the trimmed V and J ends, which lost 6 bases and 3 bases, there was a span of 20 bases. This CDR3 comprises 16 residues. The CDR3 region has the DNA TGTGCCAGCAGGATGGAGCGGCGCGAGGGGGAAGAGACCCAGTACTTC. Translated: CASRMERREGEETQYF.

A few counts support this clonotype. The rearrangement links TRBV6-2 or TRBV6-3 to TRBJ2-7; TRBD1 agrees at 9 bases. Trimming at V came to 2 bases and at J to 3 bases, leaving 11 bases not matched to a gene. CDR3 size: 17 residues. Germline V gene lookup returns CDR1 MNHEY and CDR2 SVGEGT. CDR3 in DNA: TGTGCCAGCAGTTACGCCCCGGGACAGGGTTTAATCTACGAGCAGTACGTC. Translated: CASSYAPGQGLIYEQYV.

This chain links TRBV28 with TRBJ2-3; a possible D gene is TRBD2 (7 bases). The CDR3 loop spans 16 amino acids. V was pared by 5 bases and J by 0 bases, with 15 bases between. CDR1 and CDR2 from the germline V gene are MDHEN and SYDVKM. The CDR3 sequence is CASSVYGGLSTDTQYF. In DNA, the CDR3 is TGTGCCAGCAGTGTATACGGGGGGCTAAGCACAGATACGCAGTATTTT.

CDR3 loop: CASSLSAGAYEQYF. CDR3 bases: TGCGCCAGCAGCTTGTCGGCAGGGGCCTACGAGCAGTACTTC. J is TRBJ2-7 and V is TRBV5-1; possibly TRBD1 for D (6 bases). Germline V gives CDR1 SGHRS, CDR2 YFSETQ. This CDR3 spans 14 amino acids. Between the trimmed V and J ends, which lost 1 base and 2 bases, there was a span of 10 bases.

The sample holds a few counts of this clonotype. This chain connects TRBV7-6 to TRBJ2-2; 7 bases map to TRBD1. The CDR3 extends over 13 amino acids. V lost 4 bases and J lost 9; bases outside the gene matches: 5. Germline V gives CDR1 SGHVS, CDR2 FNYEAQ. CDR3 sequence: CASSSRQGRELFF. In nucleotides, the CDR3 is TGTGCCAGCAGCTCACGACAGGGCCGGGAGCTGTTTTTT.

This clonotype came up many times. The chain uses TRBV6-5 and TRBJ1-6; 9 nucleotides match TRBD1. The CDR3 covers 15 residues. Germline V gene lookup returns CDR1 MNHEY and CDR2 SVGAGI. The trim removed 2 bases at V and 6 bases at J, leaving 2 bases unmatched. DNA of the CDR3: TGTGCCAGCAGTTACGGGACAGGGCTTAATTCACCCCTCCACTTT. Protein product: CASSYGTGLNSPLHF.

This clonotype was detected many times. The CDR3 coding sequence is TGTGCCAGCAGTGAGAGTAAAGAGACCCAGTACTTC. Its translation: CASSESKETQYF. The chain employs TRBV2 and TRBJ2-5, with D unresolved. Trimming shortened V by 3 bases and J by 3 bases, and 5 bases separated the two germline ends. The CDR3 covers 12 residues. Germline V CDR1 and CDR2: SNHLY, FYNNEI.

The chain has TRBV12-3 or TRBV12-4 and TRBJ2-7; no firm D call. The germline V and J ends were trimmed by 3 bases and 8 bases, with 23 bases remaining between them. This CDR3 has 16 amino acids. The CDR3, as DNA: TGTGCCAGCAGTTTCCAAGTAGTTGACACCTCTACGAAGCAGTACTTC. Its protein is CASSFQVVDTSTKQYF.

This rearrangement joins TRBV2 to TRBJ1-5; tentatively, D is TRBD1 (5 bases). There are 15 residues in the CDR3. Germline CDR1 and CDR2: SNHLY and FYNNEI. V lost 3 bases and J 2 bases, leaving 11 bases between the germline ends. The CDR3 region is CASSDWGSGNQPQHF. CDR3 coding DNA: TGTGCCAGCAGTGACTGGGGCAGCGGCAATCAGCCCCAGCATTTT.

The chain is built from TRBV6-5 and TRBJ2-5, with a possible D match to TRBD2 (6 bases). Looked up from germline, CDR1 is MNHEY and CDR2 is SVGAGI. The CDR3 runs to 15 residues. Trimming shortened V by 0 bases and J by 4 bases, and 12 bases separated the two germline ends. The CDR3 DNA is TGTGCCAGCAGTTACTCATCGACTAGAGGAGAGACCCAGTACTTC. Protein sequence: CASSYSSTRGETQYF.

This clonotype was counted a few times. The chain joins TRBV7-6 to TRBJ2-6; no definite D call. The CDR3 extends over 14 amino acids. V gave up 2 bases and J gave up 3 bases, with 5 bases separating them. Per the germline V gene, CDR1 is SGHVS and CDR2 is FNYEAQ. CDR3 loop: CASSLSGGANVLTF. CDR3 in DNA: TGTGCCAGCAGCTTATCCGGTGGGGCCAACGTCCTGACTTTC.

This clonotype was counted a few times. The chain has TRBV9 and TRBJ2-1; 11 bases agree with TRBD2. The junction had 4 bases not matched to a gene; V was cut back by 2 bases and J by 6 bases. CDR1 SGDLS and CDR2 YYNGEE come from the germline V gene. This CDR3 spans 15 amino acids. The CDR3 sequence is CASSVIAGGRNEQFF. The CDR3 DNA reads TGTGCCAGCAGCGTCATAGCGGGGGGGCGCAATGAGCAGTTCTTC. Complete variable domain (other parts from reference TRBV9 and TRBJ2-1): DSGVTQTPKHLITATGQRVTLRCSPRSGDLSVYWYQQSLDQGLQFLIQYYNGEERAKGNILERFSAQQFPDLHSELNLSSLELGDSALYFCASSVIAGGRNEQFFGPGTRLTVL.

The chain carries TRBV27 and TRBJ1-1; D remains unclear. V lost 8 bases and J lost 6, with 13 bases in between. CDR1 is MNHEY and CDR2 is SMNVEV in the germline V gene (reference sequence). The CDR3 runs to 12 residues. In DNA form, the CDR3 reads TGTGCCAGCGTTGAGATTTTCGCTGAAGCTTTCTTT. It specifies CASVEIFAEAFF.

The rearrangement uses TRBV10-3 and TRBJ1-1; no clear D. This CDR3 comprises 13 residues. Germline CDR1 ENHRY, CDR2 SYGVKD. Trimming removed 0 bases from V and 1 base from J, with 3 bases in between. The CDR3 loop reads CAISESGNTEAFF. The CDR3 DNA is TGTGCCATCAGTGAGTCTGGGAACACTGAAGCTTTCTTT.